This T cell receptor beta chain originates from a study of blood T cell repertoires in COVID-19. The table came from immunoSEQ multiplex PCR; TCRdb's copy has only in-frame clones and leaves some out. The sample contains about 150,000 clones, approximately 80% of which appear only once. Only one count was recorded for this clone. V was clipped by 6 bases and J by 4 bases, with 12 bases between them. CDR3 length equals 13 residues. The germline V gene has CDR1 WSHSY and CDR2 SAAADI. V is TRBV10-2 and J is TRBJ1-2, with D unresolved. The source of this sequence is a woman of 80 years or more with acute or convalescent COVID-19. Sequences were obtained from peripheral blood. For the CDR3, the DNA is TGCGCCAGCAGGGAGAACCACTTCTATGGCTACACCTTC. Translation gives CASRENHFYGYTF.